These 12 T cell receptor beta chains originate from one sample sequenced in a study of chronic HIV infection and antiretroviral therapy (dated by TCRdb to between 2014 and 2017). The method was 5' RACE. The run used an Illumina MiSeq. The raw public reads went through TCRdb reprocessing: fastp at Q25, MiXCR clone calling, in-frame beta chains kept. Rows are combined by CDR3 protein, so each entry shows the most common genes and DNA. Counted in this sample were about 48,000 distinct CDR3 sequences; under 20% of them appeared once. The leading ten clones occupy more than 2.5% of the sample. The sequenced sample was peripheral blood. The receptors here all came from an adult who had HIV and had not received antiretroviral therapy, or was an uninfected healthy control (not recorded which).

In this sample, this clonotype turned up a few times. The chain is built from TRBV28 and TRBJ2-5; TRBD2 agrees at 11 bases. CDR1 and CDR2 from the germline V gene are MDHEN and SYDVKM. J gave up 9 bases and V 5 bases, and 11 bases lay outside the gene matches. The CDR3 runs to 15 residues. CDR3 nucleotides: TGTGCCAGCAGTGGTCTGGGACTAGCGGTCGGGGCCCAGTACTTC. It codes for CASSGLGLAVGAQYF.

In its sample, this clonotype was seen a few times. V is TRBV7-9 and J is TRBJ2-7; D possibly corresponds to TRBD2 (5 bases). The CDR3 is made up of 14 amino acids. Germline CDR1 is SEHNR and CDR2 is FQNEAQ (reference sequence). Trimming pared 0 bases from V and 3 bases from J, leaving 9 bases between. CDR3 in DNA: TGTGCCAGCAGCTTAGCGGGGAGAGTCTACGAGCAGTACTTC. The encoded protein is CASSLAGRVYEQYF.

This clonotype was seen only a few times. The CDR3 reads CASSGTGGRNEQFF. In DNA, the CDR3 is TGTGCCAGCAGTGGAACAGGGGGCAGGAATGAGCAGTTCTTC. The genes are TRBV6-5 and TRBJ2-1; 9 bases are shared with TRBD1. With 5 bases clipped from V and 7 bases from J, the junction kept 6 bases outside the gene matches. The CDR3 is made up of 14 amino acids. Germline V gene sequence: CDR1 MNHEY, CDR2 SVGAGI.

This clonotype was seen at least ten times. The rearrangement joins TRBV29-1 to TRBJ1-1, with D possibly TRBD1 on 5 matching bases. Germline V gene lookup returns CDR1 SQVTM and CDR2 ANQGSEA. V gave up 2 bases and J gave up 0 bases, with 13 bases separating them. CDR3 length: 15 amino acids. For the CDR3, the DNA is TGCAGCGTTGAATGGGGCAGCCTCATGAACACTGAAGCTTTCTTT. Residues: CSVEWGSLMNTEAFF.

The V call is TRBV28, the J call TRBJ1-4; D gene uncertain. This CDR3 contains 15 residues. The V end was cut by 0 bases, the J end by 6 bases, with 11 bases between. Germline lookup yields CDR1 MDHEN and CDR2 SYDVKM. The CDR3 reads CASSLWAGGDEKLFF. CDR3 nucleotide sequence: TGTGCCAGCAGTTTATGGGCAGGCGGGGATGAAAAACTGTTTTTT. The whole variable domain, filled in from reference TRBV28 and TRBJ1-4, reads DVKVTQSSRYLVKRTGEKVFLECVQDMDHENMFWYRQDPGLGLRLIYFSYDVKMKEKGDIPEGYSVSREKKERFSLILESASTNQTSMYLCASSLWAGGDEKLFFGSGTQLSVL.

This clonotype was recorded a few times. CDR3 DNA sequence: TGTGCCACCAGCCTGGGACTAGCGGACGATACGCAGTATTTT. This sequence encodes CATSLGLADDTQYF. The rearrangement links TRBV15 to TRBJ2-3; 11 bases are a match to TRBD2. The CDR3 is 14 amino acids. CDR1 and CDR2 (germline): LNHNV, YYDKDF (reference sequence). Trimming removed 5 bases from V and 6 bases from J; junction bases left unmatched: 4.

V usage is TRBV20-1 and J usage is TRBJ1-5; no definite D call. The CDR3 has 15 amino acids. CDR1 and CDR2 from the germline V gene are DFQATT and SNEGSKA (reference sequence). V lost 5 bases and J lost 0, with 14 bases in between. For the CDR3, the DNA is TGCAGTGCTTTTGAGGAAGTTATTAGCAATCAGCCCCAGCATTTT. Encoded protein: CSAFEEVISNQPQHF.

The chain links TRBV10-3 to TRBJ2-3; no reliable D call. The CDR3 is made up of 13 amino acids. The germline CDR1 and CDR2 sequences are ENHRY and SYGVKD. The V end was cut by 6 bases, the J end by 0 bases, with 7 bases between. CDR3 coding DNA: TGTGCCATCAGACCGACTAGCACAGATACGCAGTATTTT. Its translation: CAIRPTSTDTQYF.

This clonotype showed up just a few times. This chain uses TRBV6-5 with TRBJ2-7; D might be TRBD1 (6 bases). The germline gives CDR1 MNHEY, CDR2 SVGAGI. CDR3 length: 13 residues. Trimming pared 6 bases from V and 6 bases from J, leaving 15 bases between. The CDR3 nucleotides are TGTGCCAGCAGCCGGACAGTTTCGGGCGAGCAGTACTTC. Protein: CASSRTVSGEQYF.

This clonotype has a handful of counts. The CDR3 is CASSPLSEGSNTEAFF. Here the CDR3 DNA reads TGTGCCAGCTCACCACTAAGCGAGGGATCCAACACTGAAGCTTTCTTT. The genes are TRBV18 and TRBJ1-1; the D is unclear. V was trimmed by 1 base and J by 2 bases, leaving 14 bases between them. Germline loops: CDR1 KGHSH, CDR2 LQKENI. The CDR3 runs 16 residues.

The gene calls are TRBV25-1 and TRBJ2-3; D not resolved. The CDR3 sequence is 12 residues long. Germline V gene lookup returns CDR1 MGHDK and CDR2 SYGVNS. V was pared by 8 bases and J by 2 bases, with 8 bases between. CDR3 residues: CASGSPTDTQYF. The CDR3 DNA reads TGTGCCAGCGGCAGCCCCACAGATACGCAGTATTTT.

The rearrangement joins TRBV9 to TRBJ1-6; no definite D call. The ends were cut back, 4 bases at V and 1 base at J, with 9 bases in the middle. This CDR3 has 15 residues. Per germline, CDR1 SGDLS and CDR2 YYNGEE. In DNA form, the CDR3 reads TGTGCCAGCAGCCCGCGGTTGTCCTATAATTCACCCCTCCACTTT. It yields the protein CASSPRLSYNSPLHF.